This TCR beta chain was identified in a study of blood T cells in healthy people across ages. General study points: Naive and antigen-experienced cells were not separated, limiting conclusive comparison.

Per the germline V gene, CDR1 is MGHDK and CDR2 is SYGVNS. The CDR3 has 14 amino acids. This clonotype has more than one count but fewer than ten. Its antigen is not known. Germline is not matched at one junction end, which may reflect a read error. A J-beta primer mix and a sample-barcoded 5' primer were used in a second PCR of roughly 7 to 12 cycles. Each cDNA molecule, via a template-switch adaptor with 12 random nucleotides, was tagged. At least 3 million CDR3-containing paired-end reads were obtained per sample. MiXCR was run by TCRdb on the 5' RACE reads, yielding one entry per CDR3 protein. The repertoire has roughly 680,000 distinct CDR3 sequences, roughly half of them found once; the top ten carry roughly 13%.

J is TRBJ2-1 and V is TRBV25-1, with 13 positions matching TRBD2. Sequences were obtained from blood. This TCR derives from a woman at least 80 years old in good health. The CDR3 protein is CASGLAGAYNGQFF. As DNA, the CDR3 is TGTGCCAGCGGACTAGCGGGGGCCTACAATGGGCAGTTCTTC.